The 20 T cell receptor beta chains below all came from one sample that was sequenced in a study of CD8 T cell repertoires and HIV-1 epitope variants. These TCRs are of unknown antigen specificity. Data came from immunoSEQ multiplex PCR; TCRdb stores just in-frame clones and leaves some out. The sample shows about 5,600 clones, about 71% of them seen only once. The sequenced sample was cultured CD8+ T cells derived from PBMCs. The origin of the receptors is a male donor with HIV.

The chain is built from TRBV13 and TRBJ2-1; D might be TRBD2 (7 bases). V shed 4 bases and J shed 7 bases, with 20 bases lying between them. The germline gives CDR1 PRHDT, CDR2 FYEKMQ (reference sequence). CDR3 length: 16 residues. CDR3 amino acids: CASSSEGGEFGNEQFF. The CDR3 DNA sequence: TGTGCCAGCAGCTCCGAGGGGGGGGAGTTTGGTAATGAGCAGTTCTTC.

This clone was seen a single time. The chain joins TRBV14 to TRBJ2-1; 10 nucleotides agree with TRBD2. V dropped 1 base and J dropped 7; count of bases not matched to a gene: 7. Germline V gene sequence: CDR1 SGHDN, CDR2 FVKESK. The CDR3 has 16 residues. The CDR3 DNA follows: TGTGCCAGCAGCCAAGGGGTCCTAGCGGGAGTAAATGAGCAGTTCTTC. It specifies CASSQGVLAGVNEQFF.

V usage is TRBV29-1 and J usage is TRBJ1-4; D is ambiguous. The CDR3 is 14 amino acids. V lost 4 bases and J 0 bases, leaving 9 bases between the germline ends. The germline gives CDR1 SQVTM, CDR2 ANQGSEA. CDR3: CSVGVSATNEKLFF. The CDR3 region has the DNA TGCAGCGTTGGTGTGAGTGCAACTAATGAAAAACTGTTTTTT.

The chain recombines TRBV4-3 with TRBJ1-1; D gene unclear. Germline values: CDR1 LGHNA, CDR2 YSLEER. The CDR3 is 14 amino acids. Trimming shortened V by 0 bases and J by 1 base, and 6 bases separated the two germline ends. CDR3 sequence: CASSQDPKNTEAFF. The CDR3 DNA reads TGCGCCAGCAGCCAAGATCCGAAGAACACTGAAGCTTTCTTT.

This rearrangement joins TRBV7-9 to TRBJ2-3; D may be TRBD2 (6 bases). The CDR3 totals 15 residues. V lost 5 bases, J lost 3 bases, and 15 bases lay in between. CDR1 is SEHNR, CDR2 FQNEAQ, per germline (reference sequence). Written as DNA, the CDR3 is TGTGCCAGCAGCGCTCGGGACTCGGCGACAGATACGCAGTATTTT. Its translation: CASSARDSATDTQYF.

The chain carries TRBV5-4 and TRBJ2-5; 13 nucleotides align to TRBD2. The germline gives CDR1 SGHNT, CDR2 YYREEE (reference sequence). V trimming: 0 bases; J trimming: 0 bases; junction bases outside the gene matches: 2. CDR3 size: 17 residues. This CDR3 is CASSLGTSGSHQETQYF. In DNA, the CDR3 is TGTGCCAGCAGCTTGGGGACTAGCGGGAGCCACCAAGAGACCCAGTACTTC.

The chain carries TRBV10-3 and TRBJ1-3; 7 bases match TRBD1. The CDR3 has 15 residues. V lost 2 bases to trimming and J lost 2 bases; unmatched junction nucleotides: 3. In germline, CDR1 is ENHRY, CDR2 SYGVKD. CDR3 DNA sequence: TGTGCCATCAGTGAGACAGGGGACACTGGAAACACCATATATTTT. This codes for CAISETGDTGNTIYF.

By proportion, this clone is medium-sized. The chain has TRBV7-9 and TRBJ1-5, with a possible D match to TRBD1 (5 bases). From germline, CDR1 is SEHNR and CDR2 FQNEAQ (reference sequence). This CDR3 is 12 amino acids long. V was shortened by 6 bases and J by 6 bases, with 9 bases between the two germline ends. The CDR3 reads CASRAGTQPQHF. The CDR3 DNA reads as TGTGCCAGCAGAGCGGGGACTCAGCCCCAGCATTTT. Filled out from reference TRBV7-9 and TRBJ1-5, the complete variable domain reads DTGVSQNPRHKITKRGQNVTFRCDPISEHNRLYWYRQTLGQGPEFLTYFQNEAQLEKSRLLSDRFSAERPKGSFSTLEIQRTEQGDSAMYLCASRAGTQPQHFGDGTRLSIL.

V and J are TRBV4-3 and TRBJ1-4, with TRBD1 identical over 7 bases. The ends lost 4 bases at V and 5 bases at J; junction bases unmatched: 4. This CDR3 is built from 14 residues. CDR1 LGHNA and CDR2 YSLEER come from the germline V gene. The CDR3 region is CASSRGGGNEKLFF. CDR3 coding DNA: TGCGCCAGCAGCCGAGGGGGCGGGAATGAAAAACTGTTTTTT.

This clone was detected only once. V usage is TRBV30 and J usage is TRBJ2-7; no firm D call. V was shortened by 3 bases and J by 2 bases, with 14 bases between the two germline ends. The length of the CDR3 is 14 residues. CDR1 and CDR2 (germline): GTSNPN, SVGIG (reference sequence). The CDR3 loop is CAWSVADTAYEQYF. CDR3 coding DNA: TGTGCCTGGAGCGTAGCTGACACTGCCTACGAGCAGTACTTC.

V usage is TRBV4-1 and J usage is TRBJ1-1, with D perhaps TRBD1 (6 bases). CDR1 and CDR2 from the germline V gene are MGHRA and YSYEKL. The CDR3 contains 16 residues. V was trimmed by 8 bases and J by 3 bases, leaving 22 bases between them. Here the CDR3 DNA reads TGCGCCAGCTCCCACACGGGCGAGGGGGACTACACTGAAGCTTTCTTT. Its translation: CASSHTGEGDYTEAFF.

This chain links TRBV7-2 with TRBJ2-3, with 9 positions matching TRBD2. This CDR3 has 13 amino acids. Germline V gene sequence: CDR1 SGHTA, CDR2 FQGNSA. V lost 2 bases and J lost 6; bases outside the gene matches: 0. The DNA of the CDR3 is TGTGCCAGCAGCTTAACTAGCGGGGATACGCAGTATTTT. Residues: CASSLTSGDTQYF. Using reference TRBV7-2 and TRBJ2-3 for the parts outside the CDR3, the full variable domain is GAGVSQSPSNKVTEKGKDVELRCDPISGHTALYWYRQSLGQGLEFLIYFQGNSAPDKSGLPSDRFSAERTGGSVSTLTIQRTQQEDSAVYLCASSLTSGDTQYFGPGTRLTVL.

This rearrangement joins TRBV5-1 to TRBJ2-5; D gene ambiguous. CDR1 and CDR2 from the germline V gene are SGHRS and YFSETQ. The CDR3 is made up of 14 amino acids. V dropped 4 bases and J dropped 2 bases, with 12 bases sitting between them. CDR3 nucleotide sequence: TGCGCCAGCAGCAACCCAAGCTCTCAAGAGACCCAGTACTTC. This gives the protein CASSNPSSQETQYF.

V is TRBV13 and J is TRBJ1-2; possibly TRBD1 for D (5 bases). Looked up from germline, CDR1 is PRHDT and CDR2 is FYEKMQ (reference sequence). The CDR3 consists of 15 residues. V was clipped by 5 bases and J by 4 bases, with 17 bases between them. CDR3 region: CASSPGVGNRYGYTF. The CDR3, as DNA: TGTGCCAGCAGCCCGGGGGTGGGGAATCGCTATGGCTACACCTTC.

This clone has only one observation. This sequence joins TRBV30 and TRBJ2-7, with a possible D match to TRBD1 (7 bases). This CDR3 region has 12 residues. Trimming removed 4 bases from V and 2 bases from J, with 9 bases in between. CDR1 is GTSNPN and CDR2 is SVGIG in the germline V gene (reference sequence). The CDR3 bases are TGTGCCTGGACAGGGGGGCCCTACGAGCAGTACTTC. Translation: CAWTGGPYEQYF.

This clone showed up just once. The rearrangement joins TRBV27 to TRBJ2-7; 8 bases fit TRBD1. CDR1 and CDR2 (germline): MNHEY, SMNVEV (reference sequence). V dropped 5 bases and J dropped 4; count of bases not matched to a gene: 10. CDR3 size: 15 residues. CDR3 sequence: CASSLLADRVYEQYF. The CDR3 DNA sequence: TGTGCCAGCAGTCTCCTCGCGGACAGGGTATACGAGCAGTACTTC.

This chain uses TRBV27 with TRBJ2-5, with 9 bases aligning to TRBD1. V shed 4 bases, J shed 5 bases, and the junction held 20 bases outside the gene matches. The germline V gene encodes CDR1 MNHEY and CDR2 SMNVEV (reference sequence). The CDR3 is made up of 19 amino acids. This CDR3 is CASSSTTTTQGAKGETQYF. The CDR3, as DNA: TGTGCCAGCAGTTCCACGACAACCACACAGGGGGCGAAGGGCGAGACCCAGTACTTC.

The J gene is TRBJ2-7, the V gene TRBV15, with 7 positions matching TRBD2. Germline values: CDR1 LNHNV, CDR2 YYDKDF (reference sequence). The CDR3 is 15 residues long. V gave up 5 bases and J gave up 0 bases; unmatched junction bases: 7. The DNA for the CDR3 is TGTGCCACCAGCGCTTCGCGGGGGAACTCCTACGAGCAGTACTTC. As protein: CATSASRGNSYEQYF.

This chain uses TRBV5-6 with TRBJ1-6, with D uncertain. With 0 bases removed from V and 9 bases from J, the gap between germline ends came to 10 bases. The germline V gene has CDR1 SGHDT and CDR2 YYEEEE. The CDR3 is made up of 14 amino acids. The CDR3 spells CASSLAEMGSPLHF. The CDR3 DNA is TGTGCCAGCAGCTTGGCCGAAATGGGTTCACCCCTCCACTTT. Full variable domain (outside the CDR3, taken from reference TRBV5-6 and TRBJ1-6): DAGVTQSPTHLIKTRGQQVTLRCSPKSGHDTVSWYQQALGQGPQFIFQYYEEEERQRGNFPDRFSGHQFPNYSSELNVNALLLGDSALYLCASSLAEMGSPLHFGNGTRLTVT.

There are a few counts of this clone. J is TRBJ2-1 and V is TRBV7-9; D possibly corresponds to TRBD2 (5 bases). The CDR3 runs 16 residues. CDR1 and CDR2 (germline): SEHNR, FQNEAQ (reference sequence). V gave up 6 bases and J gave up 1 base, with 16 bases separating them. The DNA for the CDR3 is TGTGCCAGCAGTCCACCGCTAGCTTCGTCCTACAATGAGCAGTTCTTC. This encodes CASSPPLASSYNEQFF. The complete variable domain, with remaining parts taken from reference TRBV7-9 and TRBJ2-1, reads DTGVSQNPRHKITKRGQNVTFRCDPISEHNRLYWYRQTLGQGPEFLTYFQNEAQLEKSRLLSDRFSAERPKGSFSTLEIQRTEQGDSAMYLCASSPPLASSYNEQFFGPGTRLTVL.